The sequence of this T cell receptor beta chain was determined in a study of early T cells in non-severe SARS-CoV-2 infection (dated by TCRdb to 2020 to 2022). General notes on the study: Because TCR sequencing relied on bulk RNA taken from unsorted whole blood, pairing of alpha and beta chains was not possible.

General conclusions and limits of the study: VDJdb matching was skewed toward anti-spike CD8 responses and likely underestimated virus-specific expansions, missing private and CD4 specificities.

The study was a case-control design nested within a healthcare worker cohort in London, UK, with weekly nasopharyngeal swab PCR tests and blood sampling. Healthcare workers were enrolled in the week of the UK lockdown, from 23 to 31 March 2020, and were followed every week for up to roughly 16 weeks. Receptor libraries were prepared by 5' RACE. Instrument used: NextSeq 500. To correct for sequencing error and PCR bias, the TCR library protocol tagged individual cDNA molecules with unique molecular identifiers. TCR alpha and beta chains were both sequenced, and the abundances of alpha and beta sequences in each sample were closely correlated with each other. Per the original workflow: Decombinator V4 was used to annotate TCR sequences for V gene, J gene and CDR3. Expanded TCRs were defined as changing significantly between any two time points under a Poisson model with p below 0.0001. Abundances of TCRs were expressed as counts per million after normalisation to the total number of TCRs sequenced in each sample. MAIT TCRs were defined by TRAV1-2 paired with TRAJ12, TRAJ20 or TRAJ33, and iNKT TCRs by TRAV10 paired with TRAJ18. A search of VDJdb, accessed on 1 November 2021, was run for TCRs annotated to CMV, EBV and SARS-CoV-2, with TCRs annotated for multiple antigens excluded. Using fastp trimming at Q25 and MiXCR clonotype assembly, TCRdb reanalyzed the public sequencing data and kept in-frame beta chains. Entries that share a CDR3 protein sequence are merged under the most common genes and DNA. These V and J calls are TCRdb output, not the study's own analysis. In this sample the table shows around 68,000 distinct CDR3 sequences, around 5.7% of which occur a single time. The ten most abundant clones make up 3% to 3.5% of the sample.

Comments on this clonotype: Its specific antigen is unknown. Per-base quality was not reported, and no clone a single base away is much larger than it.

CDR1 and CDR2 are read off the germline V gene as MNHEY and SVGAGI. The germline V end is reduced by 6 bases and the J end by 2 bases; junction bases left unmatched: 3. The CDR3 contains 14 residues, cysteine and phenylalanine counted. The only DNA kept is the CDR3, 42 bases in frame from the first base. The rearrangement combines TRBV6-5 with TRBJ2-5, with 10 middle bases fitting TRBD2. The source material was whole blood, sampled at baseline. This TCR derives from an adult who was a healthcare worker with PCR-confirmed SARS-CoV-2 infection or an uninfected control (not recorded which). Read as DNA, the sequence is TGTGCCAGCAGCAGACTAGCGGGTCAAGAGACCCAGTACTTC. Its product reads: CASSRLAGQETQYF.